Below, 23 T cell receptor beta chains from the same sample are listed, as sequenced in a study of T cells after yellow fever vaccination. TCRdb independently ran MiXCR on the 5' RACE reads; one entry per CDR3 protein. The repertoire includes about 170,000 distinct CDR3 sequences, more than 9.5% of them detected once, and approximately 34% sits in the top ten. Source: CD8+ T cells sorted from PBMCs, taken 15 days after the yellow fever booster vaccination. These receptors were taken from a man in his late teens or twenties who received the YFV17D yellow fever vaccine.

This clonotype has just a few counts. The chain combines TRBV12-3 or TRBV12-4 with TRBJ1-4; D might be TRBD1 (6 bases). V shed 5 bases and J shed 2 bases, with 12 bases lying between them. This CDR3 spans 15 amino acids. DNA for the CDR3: TGTGCCAGCAGTATCGGACAGTCGACTAATGAAAAACTGTTTTTT. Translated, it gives CASSIGQSTNEKLFF.

DNA for the CDR3: TGTGCCATCACCCCGGGACAGGGGTACGAGCAGTACGTC. Translated, it gives CAITPGQGYEQYV. The V call is TRBV10-3, the J call TRBJ2-7; 10 bases agree with TRBD1. Germline CDR1 is ENHRY and CDR2 is SYGVKD. The CDR3 contains 13 residues. The ends lost 7 bases at V and 4 bases at J; junction bases unmatched: 4.

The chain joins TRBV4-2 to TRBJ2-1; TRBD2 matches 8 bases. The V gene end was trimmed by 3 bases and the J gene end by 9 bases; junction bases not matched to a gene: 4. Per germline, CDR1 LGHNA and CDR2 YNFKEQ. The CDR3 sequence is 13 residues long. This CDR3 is CASSHGGEVEQFF. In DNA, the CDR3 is TGTGCCAGCAGCCACGGGGGGGAAGTTGAGCAGTTCTTC.

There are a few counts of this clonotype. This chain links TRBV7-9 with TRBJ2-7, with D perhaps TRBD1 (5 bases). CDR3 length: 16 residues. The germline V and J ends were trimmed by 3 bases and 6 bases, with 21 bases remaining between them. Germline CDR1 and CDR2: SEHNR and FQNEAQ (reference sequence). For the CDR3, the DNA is TGTGCCAGCAGCTTCCAGGGCGAAATCGGCCTTGGCGAGCAGTACGTC. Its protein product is CASSFQGEIGLGEQYV.

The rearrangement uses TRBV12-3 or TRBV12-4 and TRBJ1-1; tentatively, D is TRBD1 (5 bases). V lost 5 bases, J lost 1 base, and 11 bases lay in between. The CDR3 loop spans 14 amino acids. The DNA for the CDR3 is TGTGCCAGCAGTCTCCCGGGGGAGAACACTGAAGCTTTCTTT. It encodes CASSLPGENTEAFF.

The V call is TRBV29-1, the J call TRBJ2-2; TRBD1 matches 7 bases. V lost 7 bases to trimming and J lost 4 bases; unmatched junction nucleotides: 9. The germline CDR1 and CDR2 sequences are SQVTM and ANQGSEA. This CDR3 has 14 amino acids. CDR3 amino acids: CSARSDRATGELFF. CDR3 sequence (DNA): TGCAGCGCCAGATCAGACAGGGCCACCGGGGAGCTGTTTTTT.

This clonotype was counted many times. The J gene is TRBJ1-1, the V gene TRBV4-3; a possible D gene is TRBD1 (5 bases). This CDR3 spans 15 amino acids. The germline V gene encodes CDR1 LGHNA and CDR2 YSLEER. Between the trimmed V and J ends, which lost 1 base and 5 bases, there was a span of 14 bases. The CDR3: CASSQGAGLGTEAFF. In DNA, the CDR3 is TGCGCCAGCAGCCAAGGAGCAGGGCTTGGGACTGAAGCTTTCTTT.

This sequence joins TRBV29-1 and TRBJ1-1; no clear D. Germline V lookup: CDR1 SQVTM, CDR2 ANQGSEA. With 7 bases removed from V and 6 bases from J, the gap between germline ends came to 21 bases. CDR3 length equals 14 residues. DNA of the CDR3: TGCAGCGCGGTAACAAGCTCGCAAGGGCCTGAAGCTTTCTTT. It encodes CSAVTSSQGPEAFF.

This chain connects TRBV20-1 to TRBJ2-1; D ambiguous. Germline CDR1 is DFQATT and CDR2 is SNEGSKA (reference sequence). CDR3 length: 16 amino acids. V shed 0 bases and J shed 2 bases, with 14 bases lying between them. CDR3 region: CSARDMAGRTYNEQFF. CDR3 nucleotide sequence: TGCAGTGCTAGAGATATGGCCGGCCGGACCTACAATGAGCAGTTCTTC.

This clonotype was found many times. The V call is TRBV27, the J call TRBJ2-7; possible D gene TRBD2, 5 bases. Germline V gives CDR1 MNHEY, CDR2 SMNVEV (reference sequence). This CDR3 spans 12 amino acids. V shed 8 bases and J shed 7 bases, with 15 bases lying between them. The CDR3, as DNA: TGTGCCAGCGGGCAGGACCCGGGAGAGCAGTACTTC. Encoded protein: CASGQDPGEQYF.

As DNA, the CDR3 is TGCAGTGCTGGCGACAGGGGGAGCTCCTACGAGCAGTACTTC. The encoded protein is CSAGDRGSSYEQYF. The chain couples TRBV20-1 to TRBJ2-7, with 9 bases lining up with TRBD1. The CDR3 has 14 residues. CDR1 and CDR2 (germline): DFQATT, SNEGSKA (reference sequence). V lost 5 bases and J lost 0; bases outside the gene matches: 5.

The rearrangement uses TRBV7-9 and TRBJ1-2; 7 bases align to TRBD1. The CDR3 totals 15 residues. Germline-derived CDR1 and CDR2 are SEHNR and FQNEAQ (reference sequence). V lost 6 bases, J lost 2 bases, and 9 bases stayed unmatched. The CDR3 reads CASRYRDSINYGYTF. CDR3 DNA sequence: TGTGCCAGCAGGTACCGGGACAGCATCAACTATGGCTACACCTTC.

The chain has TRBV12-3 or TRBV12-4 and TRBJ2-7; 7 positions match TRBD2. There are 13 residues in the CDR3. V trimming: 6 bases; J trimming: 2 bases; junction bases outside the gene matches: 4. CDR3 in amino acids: CASRASGPYEQYF. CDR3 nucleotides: TGTGCCAGCAGGGCTAGCGGTCCCTACGAGCAGTACTTC.

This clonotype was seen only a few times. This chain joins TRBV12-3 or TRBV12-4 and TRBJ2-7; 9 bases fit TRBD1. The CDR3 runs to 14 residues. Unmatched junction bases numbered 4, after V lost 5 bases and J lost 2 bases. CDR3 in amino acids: CASSLGDRAYEQYF. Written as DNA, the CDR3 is TGTGCCAGCAGTCTGGGGGACAGGGCCTACGAGCAGTACTTC.

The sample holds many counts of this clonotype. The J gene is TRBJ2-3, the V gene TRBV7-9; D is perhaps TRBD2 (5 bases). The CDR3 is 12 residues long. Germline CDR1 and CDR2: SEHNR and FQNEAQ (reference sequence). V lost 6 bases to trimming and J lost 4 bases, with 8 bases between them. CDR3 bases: TGTGCCAGCAGTTGGCGGGCAGATACGCAGTATTTT. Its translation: CASSWRADTQYF.

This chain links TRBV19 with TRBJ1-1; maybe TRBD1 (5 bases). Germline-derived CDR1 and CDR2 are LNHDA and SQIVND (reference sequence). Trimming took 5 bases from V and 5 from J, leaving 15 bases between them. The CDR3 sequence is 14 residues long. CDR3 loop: CASSPIRGGTEAFF. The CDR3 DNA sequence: TGTGCCAGTAGTCCCATACGGGGGGGGACTGAAGCTTTCTTT.

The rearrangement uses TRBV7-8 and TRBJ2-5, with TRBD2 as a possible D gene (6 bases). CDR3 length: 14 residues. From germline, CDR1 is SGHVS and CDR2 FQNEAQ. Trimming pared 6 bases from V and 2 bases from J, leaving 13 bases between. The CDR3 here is CASSHNGRQETQYF. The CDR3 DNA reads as TGTGCCAGCAGTCACAATGGGAGGCAAGAGACCCAGTACTTC.

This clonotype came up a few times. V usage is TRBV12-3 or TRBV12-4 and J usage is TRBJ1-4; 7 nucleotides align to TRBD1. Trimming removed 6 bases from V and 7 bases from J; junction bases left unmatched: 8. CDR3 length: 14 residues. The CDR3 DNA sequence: TGTGCCAGCAGCCACAGGGGTGTAGGTGAAAAACTGTTTTTT. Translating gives CASSHRGVGEKLFF.

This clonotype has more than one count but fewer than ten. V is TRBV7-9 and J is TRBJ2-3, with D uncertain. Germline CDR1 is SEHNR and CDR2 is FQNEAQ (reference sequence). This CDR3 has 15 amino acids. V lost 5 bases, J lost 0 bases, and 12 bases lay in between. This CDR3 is CASSAHRSSTDTQYF. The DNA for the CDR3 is TGTGCCAGCAGCGCGCACCGCTCTAGCACAGATACGCAGTATTTT.

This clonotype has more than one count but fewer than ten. The CDR3 DNA reads TGCAGTGCGACATCCGGGGGCAGAGGTGACAATGAGCAGTTCTTC. It specifies CSATSGGRGDNEQFF. This sequence joins TRBV20-1 and TRBJ2-1; D tentatively reads TRBD1 or TRBD2 (6 bases each). This CDR3 is built from 15 residues. The V gene's germline CDR1 is DFQATT and CDR2 SNEGSKA (reference sequence). V shed 6 bases and J shed 5 bases, with 20 bases lying between them.

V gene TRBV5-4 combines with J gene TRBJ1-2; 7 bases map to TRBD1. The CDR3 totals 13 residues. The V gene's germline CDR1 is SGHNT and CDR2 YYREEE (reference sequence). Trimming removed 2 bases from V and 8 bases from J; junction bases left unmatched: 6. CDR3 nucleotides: TGTGCCAGCAGCTTCCGAGGGGGCGGAGGCTACACCTTC. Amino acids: CASSFRGGGGYTF.

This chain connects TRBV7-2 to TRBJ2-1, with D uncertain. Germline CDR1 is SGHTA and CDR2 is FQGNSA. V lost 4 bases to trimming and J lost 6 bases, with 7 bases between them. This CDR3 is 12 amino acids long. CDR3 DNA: TGTGCCAGCAGCTCCAAGGGCAATGAGCAGTTCTTC. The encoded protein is CASSSKGNEQFF.

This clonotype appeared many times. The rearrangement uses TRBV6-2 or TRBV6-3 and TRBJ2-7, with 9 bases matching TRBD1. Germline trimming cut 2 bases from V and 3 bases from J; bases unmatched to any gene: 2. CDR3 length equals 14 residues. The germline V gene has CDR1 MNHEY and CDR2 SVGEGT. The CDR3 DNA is TGTGCCAGCAGTTACCCGACAGGGGGCTACGAGCAGTACTTC. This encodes CASSYPTGGYEQYF.